This T cell receptor (beta chain) was identified in a study of T cell responses to AZD1222 COVID-19 vaccine. Generated by immunoSEQ multiplex PCR, the TCRdb table keeps only in-frame clones and is missing some. This table has roughly 150,000 clones, 80% to 95% appearing once. Comments on this clone: The antigen is undetermined.

Germline loops: CDR1 KGHDR, CDR2 SFDVKD. Trimming removed 3 bases at V and 4 bases at J, with 10 bases between. The CDR3 loop spans 14 amino acids. Study-wide results and limits: Regions 160-218 and 743-854 held dominance among vaccine-associated CD4 TCRs, which spanned spike. Without day 14 samples, only post-peak T cell repertoires were studied. Clonal diversity may have been underestimated, and the donors were mostly white British, with more females than males. Variant regions that are unmutated are reportedly the target of nearly half of spike-specific TCRs.

The chain employs TRBV24-1 and TRBJ2-3; D perhaps matches TRBD1 (5 bases). This clonotype originated in an adult in good health. The source was peripheral blood, collected on day 0 of AZD1222 vaccination. CDR3 in DNA: TGTGCCACCAGTGATCCGGCAGGGCCAGATACGCAGTATTTT. Amino acids: CATSDPAGPDTQYF.